One and the same sample provided the 3 T cell receptor beta chains below, sequenced in a study of blood T cell repertoires in COVID-19. Sequencing was performed with immunoSEQ multiplex PCR; in TCRdb, only in-frame clones are kept and a portion is missing. The table includes fewer than 250,000 clones, around 89% detected once. The sequencing sample was made of PBMCs or T cells enriched from blood (not recorded which). The receptors derive from a man aged 50-59 years who had been exposed to COVID-19.

This clone was counted between two and nine times. The DNA for the CDR3 is TGTGCCAGCAGGATCCTTTCGGACACCGGGGAGCTGTTTTTT. Its translation: CASRILSDTGELFF. The J gene is TRBJ2-2, the V gene TRBV27; no clear D gene. Trimming stripped 6 bases from V and 3 bases from J, with 11 bases between. Germline CDR1 reads MNHEY; CDR2 reads SMNVEV (reference sequence). The CDR3 is 14 amino acids.

This chain connects TRBV4-2 to TRBJ1-3; D unclear. Germline loops: CDR1 LGHNA, CDR2 YNFKEQ. The length of the CDR3 is 15 residues. Trimming pared 1 base from V and 1 base from J, leaving 8 bases between. The CDR3: CASSQGIESGNTIYF. In DNA, the CDR3 is TGTGCCAGCAGCCAAGGAATAGAGTCTGGAAACACCATATATTTT.

The chain employs TRBV5-5 and TRBJ2-5; D possibly corresponds to TRBD2 (6 bases). This CDR3 has 18 amino acids. Germline-derived CDR1 and CDR2 are SGHKS and YYEKEE (reference sequence). Between the trimmed V and J ends, which lost 0 bases and 7 bases, there was a span of 25 bases. The CDR3 loop is CASSLAVRKGTTEGTQYF. Here the CDR3 DNA reads TGTGCCAGCAGCTTGGCCGTCAGGAAGGGGACGACGGAGGGGACCCAGTACTTC.